One T cell receptor (beta chain) is described in this entry. Its target antigen remains unknown. No quality values exist for individual bases; no much larger clone is one base distant. This entry comes from a study of T cells in tuberculosis (dated by TCRdb to between 2017 and 2018). Concerning the study at large: To characterize T cells specific for the mycobacterial lipid antigen glucose monomycolate (GMM), the study used CD1B tetramers together with high-throughput TCR immunosequencing. A South African clinical cohort compared IGRA-negative adolescents, IGRA-positive adolescents with latent tuberculosis and adults with active tuberculosis, ten per group.

At study entry, a tuberculin skin test and the QuantiFERON-TB GOLD In-Tube IGRA were used to screen adolescents for latent tuberculosis infection. Immunosequencing was performed on unsorted cryopreserved PBMC and covered 100,000 or so T cells per clinical donor on average. Eleven high schools in the Worcester region of the Western Cape, South Africa, served as enrollment sites for adolescents aged 12 to 18 years. Some ten M. tuberculosis-infected adolescents and approximately ten uninfected adolescents were selected, with the two groups matched for age and sex. For the adolescents, PBMC were isolated by density centrifugation from freshly drawn heparinized blood and then cryopreserved. Broad study findings and their caveats: Active tuberculosis TCR-alpha repertoires showed smaller mean NN-distances to GMM-specific TCRs than IGRA-negative controls, suggesting clonal expansion of these TCRs. An accuracy of 87% (AUROC around 0.91) was reached by a classifier using the diverse GMM-specific repertoire, compared with 70% to 75% accuracy when GEM motif frequencies were used. The smaller NN-distances in active tuberculosis patients were driven in part by shorter CDR3-alpha lengths, while the difference seen for TCR-beta was not statistically significant. Clinical samples were selected based on which cryopreserved specimens were available, and the active tuberculosis cases were adults whereas the controls were adolescents.

The immunoSEQ multiplex PCR assay was used to generate TCR libraries, with TCR-beta and/or TCR-alpha/delta assays applied to each sample. Amplified TCR libraries were sequenced on the Illumina high-throughput platform. As for the original processing: Clustering and dimensionality reduction were performed using pairwise TCRdist distances among GMM-specific receptors from ex vivo sorted or in vitro expanded T cells. Each clinical repertoire was scored by mean NN-distance, the average TCRdist to the nearest 10% of tetramer-positive reference sequences. GEM TCR motif frequency was calculated as the fraction of unique TCRs that matched known GEM sequences in V/J usage and CDR3 length. Linear discriminant analysis with leave-one-out cross-validation, implemented in scikit-learn, was used to classify active tuberculosis. TCRdb took this table from immuneACCESS and kept in-frame rearrangements with V and J called. Such tables lack part of the clones; where checked against another copy, unresolved V genes explain under half of the gap, and the rest is unexplained. V and J calls and clone size are as listed in that table; D and trimming were resolved from the DNA. The sample profile shows about 23,000 clones; less than 98% of them were found once. The ten largest clones capture 6% to 6.5% of the sample.

From a lookup of the germline V gene, CDR1 and CDR2 are MGHDK and SYGVNS. From the cysteine up to the phenylalanine, the CDR3 has a length of 17 residues. This entry keeps only the CDR3 DNA: 51 bases, framed from base 1. For this chain, trimming is 5 bases at the V end and 3 bases at the J end, and the number of junction bases without a gene match is 10. This chain joins TRBV25-1 to TRBJ2-1, with 10 bases aligning to TRBD2. This TCR was sampled from a donor aged 10-29 years with latent tuberculosis or without tuberculosis infection. Sample: PBMCs. The CDR3 protein sequence reads: CASSQPIAGGIYNEQFF. The nucleotides are TGTGCCAGCAGTCAACCGATAGCGGGAGGAATCTACAATGAGCAGTTCTTC.